This paragraph reports one T cell receptor (beta chain). Antigen specificity is unknown. The primer mix had 60 Vbeta and 13 Jbeta primers. Profiled with immunoSEQ multiplex PCR; TCRdb holds only in-frame clones, not every one. The profile covers around 200,000 clones, with 70% to 90% appearing a single time and approximately 0.31% taken by the ten largest. Germline lookup yields CDR1 SQVTM and CDR2 ANQGSEA. There are 14 residues in the CDR3. V gave up 4 bases and J gave up 6 bases; unmatched junction bases: 8. The data are from a study of cytomegalovirus exposure and HLA in healthy donors. The wider study: Caucasian-associated ancestry cluster membership applied to about 80% of about 370 genotyped donors. Study-wide results and limits: There were 150 to 200 TCR beta chains listed as cytomegalovirus-associated. In a later analysis, a missense DCLRE1C variant was linked to TCR beta V- and J-gene trimming. Reportedly, HLA-A and HLA-B alleles of most subjects were accurately predicted from TCR beta.

This sequence joins TRBV29-1 and TRBJ2-3; 9 bases are a match to TRBD2. Sequenced: PBMCs. This receptor was identified in a woman between 25 and 40 years old in good health and CMV-seronegative. The CDR3 nucleotides read TGCAGCGTTGGTAGAAGCAGCGGGGGGGATACGCAGTATTTT. Translated, it gives CSVGRSSGGDTQYF.